The clone carrying this T cell receptor (beta chain) was counted many times. Time point specified: newly diagnosed GD, antithyroid drugs for less than 3 months. RNA from PBMCs was the source of the TCR library. The sample originates from a study of regulatory T cells in long-lasting Graves disease. Both iRepertoire HTBI primers and Arm-PCR of CDR3 regions were used to build the TCR beta libraries. TCRdb reanalysed the multiplex PCR reads using MiXCR and keeps one entry per CDR3 protein. The table records over 450,000 distinct CDR3 sequences, 12% of them present only once. Looked up from germline, CDR1 is SGHNT and CDR2 is YYREEE (reference sequence). Trimming shortened V by 6 bases and J by 1 base, and 13 bases separated the two germline ends. The CDR3 contains 14 residues. Another study also made use of these data, one on T cells in Graves' hyperthyroidism and ophthalmopathy. That work contributes: Graves' hyperthyroidism was deemed stable given no ophthalmopathy progression within 18 months. The TCR CDR3 first-round RT-PCR relied on the HTBI primer set. Most thyroid-expanded clonotypes above 0.001 were also found in blood. Ophthalmopathy cases were set apart from stable hyperthyroidism by a 13 V-J model.

The clonotype comes from a woman in her twenties or thirties with Graves disease. Here the sequenced sample was peripheral blood mononuclear cells (PBMCs), taken at new diagnosis, from a patient treated with antithyroid drugs. The chain employs TRBV5-4 and TRBJ1-1, with D tentatively TRBD1 (6 bases). The CDR3 DNA sequence: TGTGCCAGCAACAACAGGGTTTCGAACACTGAAGCTTTCTTT. Protein product: CASNNRVSNTEAFF.